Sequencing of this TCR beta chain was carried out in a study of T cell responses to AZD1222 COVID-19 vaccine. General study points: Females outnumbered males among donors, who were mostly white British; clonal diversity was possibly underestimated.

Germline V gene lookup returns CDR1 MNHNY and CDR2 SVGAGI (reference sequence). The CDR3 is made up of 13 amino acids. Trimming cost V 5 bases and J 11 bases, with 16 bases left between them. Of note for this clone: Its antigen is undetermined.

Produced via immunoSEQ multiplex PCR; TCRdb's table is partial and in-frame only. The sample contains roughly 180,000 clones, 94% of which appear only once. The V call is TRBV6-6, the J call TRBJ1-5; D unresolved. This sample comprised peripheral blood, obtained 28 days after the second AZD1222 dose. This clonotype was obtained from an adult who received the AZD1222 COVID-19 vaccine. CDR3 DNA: TGTGCCAGCAGTGACCACCGGCGTGGGGCCCAGCATTTT. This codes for CASSDHRRGAQHF.